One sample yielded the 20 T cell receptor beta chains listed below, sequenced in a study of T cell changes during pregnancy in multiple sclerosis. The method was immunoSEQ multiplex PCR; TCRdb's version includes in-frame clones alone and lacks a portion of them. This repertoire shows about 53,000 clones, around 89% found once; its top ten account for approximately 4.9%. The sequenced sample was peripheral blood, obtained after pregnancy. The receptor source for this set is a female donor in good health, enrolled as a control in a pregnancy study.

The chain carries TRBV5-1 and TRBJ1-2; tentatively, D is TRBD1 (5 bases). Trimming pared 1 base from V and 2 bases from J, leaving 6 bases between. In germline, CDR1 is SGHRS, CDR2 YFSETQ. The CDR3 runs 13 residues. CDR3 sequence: CASSLRGNYGYTF. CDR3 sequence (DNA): TGCGCCAGCAGCTTGAGGGGAAACTATGGCTACACCTTC. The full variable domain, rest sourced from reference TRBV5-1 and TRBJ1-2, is KAGVTQTPRYLIKTRGQQVTLSCSPISGHRSVSWYQQTPGQGLQFLFEYFSETQRNKGNFPGRFSGRQFSNSRSEMNVSTLELGDSALYLCASSLRGNYGYTFGSGTRLTVV.

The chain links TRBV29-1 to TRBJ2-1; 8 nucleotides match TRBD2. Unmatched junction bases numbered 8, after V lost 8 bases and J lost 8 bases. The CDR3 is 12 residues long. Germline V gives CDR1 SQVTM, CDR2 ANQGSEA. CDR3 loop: CSTSLAADEQFF. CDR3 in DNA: TGCAGCACCTCACTAGCGGCGGATGAGCAGTTCTTC.

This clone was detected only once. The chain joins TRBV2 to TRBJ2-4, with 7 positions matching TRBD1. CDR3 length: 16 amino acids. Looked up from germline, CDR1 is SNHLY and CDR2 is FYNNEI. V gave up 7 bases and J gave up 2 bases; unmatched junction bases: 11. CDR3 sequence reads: CASTHRQGLTKNIQYF. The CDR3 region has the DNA TGTGCCAGCACTCACCGACAGGGTCTCACCAAAAACATTCAGTACTTC. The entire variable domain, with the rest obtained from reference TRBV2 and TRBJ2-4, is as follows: EPEVTQTPSHQVTQMGQEVILRCVPISNHLYFYWYRQILGQKVEFLVSFYNNEISEKSEIFDDQFSVERPDGSNFTLKIRSTKLEDSAMYFCASTHRQGLTKNIQYFGAGTRLSVL.

Here the CDR3 reads CASSSRTSGDYNEQFF. CDR3 nucleotide sequence: TGTGCCAGCAGTTCCAGGACTAGCGGGGACTACAATGAGCAGTTCTTC. This chain joins TRBV6-5 and TRBJ2-1; 12 bases map to TRBD2. V lost 4 bases and J lost 3; bases outside the gene matches: 4. Germline CDR1 and CDR2: MNHEY and SVGAGI. The CDR3 spans 16 residues.

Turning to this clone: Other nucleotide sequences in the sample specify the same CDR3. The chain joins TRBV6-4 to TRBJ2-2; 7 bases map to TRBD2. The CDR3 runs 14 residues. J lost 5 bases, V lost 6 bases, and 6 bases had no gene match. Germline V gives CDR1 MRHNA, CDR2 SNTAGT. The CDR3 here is CASSSSGETGELFF. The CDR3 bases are TGTGCCAGCAGCTCTAGCGGAGAGACCGGGGAGCTGTTTTTT.

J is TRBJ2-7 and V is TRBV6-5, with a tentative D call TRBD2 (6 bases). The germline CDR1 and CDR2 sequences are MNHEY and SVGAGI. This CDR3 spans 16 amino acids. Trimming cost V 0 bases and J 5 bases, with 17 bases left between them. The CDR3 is CASSYSLRLGGDEQYF. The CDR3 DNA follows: TGTGCCAGCAGTTACTCCCTACGACTAGGAGGGGACGAGCAGTACTTC.

CDR3 protein: CASSIRGTNTEAFF. The CDR3 DNA reads as TGTGCCAGTAGTATAAGGGGAACGAACACTGAAGCTTTCTTT. The V and J genes are TRBV19 and TRBJ1-1; tentative D call: TRBD1 (5 bases). The V gene's germline CDR1 is LNHDA and CDR2 SQIVND (reference sequence). V lost 2 bases to trimming and J lost 1 base, with 8 bases between them. This CDR3 spans 14 amino acids.

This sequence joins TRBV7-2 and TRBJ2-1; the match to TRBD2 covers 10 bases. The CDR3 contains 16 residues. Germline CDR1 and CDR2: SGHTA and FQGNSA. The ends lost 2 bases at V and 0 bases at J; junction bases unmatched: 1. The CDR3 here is CASSLRTSGSYNEQFF. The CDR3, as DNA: TGTGCCAGCAGCTTACGGACTAGCGGCTCCTACAATGAGCAGTTCTTC.

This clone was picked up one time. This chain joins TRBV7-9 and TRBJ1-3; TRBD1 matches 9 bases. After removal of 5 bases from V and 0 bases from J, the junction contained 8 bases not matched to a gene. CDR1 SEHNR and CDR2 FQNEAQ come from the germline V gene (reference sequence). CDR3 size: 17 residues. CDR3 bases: TGTGCCAGCAGCCCACGTGGACAGGGGATCTCTGGAAACACCATATATTTT. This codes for CASSPRGQGISGNTIYF.

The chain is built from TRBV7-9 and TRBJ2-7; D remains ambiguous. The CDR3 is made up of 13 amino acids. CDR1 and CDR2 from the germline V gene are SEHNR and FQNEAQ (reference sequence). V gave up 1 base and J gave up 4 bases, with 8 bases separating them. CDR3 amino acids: CASSLVSEYEQYF. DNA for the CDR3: TGTGCCAGCAGCTTAGTGAGTGAGTACGAGCAGTACTTC.

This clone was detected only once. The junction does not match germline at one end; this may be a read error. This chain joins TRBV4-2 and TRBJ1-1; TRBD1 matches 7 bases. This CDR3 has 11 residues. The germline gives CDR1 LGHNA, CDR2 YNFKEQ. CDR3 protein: CASSQGRDRPF. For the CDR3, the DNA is TGTGCCAGCAGCCAAGGACGGGACAGACCTTTT.

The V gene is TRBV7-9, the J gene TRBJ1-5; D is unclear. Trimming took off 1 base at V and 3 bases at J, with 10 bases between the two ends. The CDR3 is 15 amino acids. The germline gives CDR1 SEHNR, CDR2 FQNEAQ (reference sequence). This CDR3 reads CASSLGQAFNQPQHF. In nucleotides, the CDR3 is TGTGCCAGCAGCTTAGGGCAGGCATTCAATCAGCCCCAGCATTTT.

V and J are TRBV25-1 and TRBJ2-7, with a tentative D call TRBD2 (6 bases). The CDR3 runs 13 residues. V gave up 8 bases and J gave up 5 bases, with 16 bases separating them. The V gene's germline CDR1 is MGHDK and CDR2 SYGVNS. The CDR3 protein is CASGGTARNEQYF. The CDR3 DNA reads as TGTGCCAGCGGCGGGACGGCCAGGAACGAGCAGTACTTC.

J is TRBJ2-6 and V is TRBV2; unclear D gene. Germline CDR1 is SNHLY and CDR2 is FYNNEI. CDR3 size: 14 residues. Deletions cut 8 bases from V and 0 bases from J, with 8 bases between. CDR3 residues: CASYSLSGANVLTF. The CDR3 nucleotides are TGTGCCAGCTACAGTCTCTCTGGGGCCAACGTCCTGACTTTC.

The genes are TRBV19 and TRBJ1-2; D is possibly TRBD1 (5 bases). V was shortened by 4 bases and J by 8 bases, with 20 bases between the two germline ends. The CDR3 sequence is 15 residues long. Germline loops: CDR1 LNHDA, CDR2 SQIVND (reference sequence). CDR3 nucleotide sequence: TGTGCCAGTAGTACACAGCCTATAAGGCAGGGCGGCTACACCTTC. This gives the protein CASSTQPIRQGGYTF. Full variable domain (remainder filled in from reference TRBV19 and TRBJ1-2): DGGITQSPKYLFRKEGQNVTLSCEQNLNHDAMYWYRQDPGQGLRLIYYSQIVNDFQKGDIAEGYSVSREKKESFPLTVTSAQKNPTAFYLCASSTQPIRQGGYTFGSGTRLTVV.

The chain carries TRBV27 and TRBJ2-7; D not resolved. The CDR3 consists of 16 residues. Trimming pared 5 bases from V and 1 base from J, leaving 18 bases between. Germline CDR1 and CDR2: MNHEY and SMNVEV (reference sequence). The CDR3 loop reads CASSRLPGSLSYEQYF. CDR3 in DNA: TGTGCCAGCAGTCGACTTCCCGGGTCCCTATCCTACGAGCAGTACTTC.

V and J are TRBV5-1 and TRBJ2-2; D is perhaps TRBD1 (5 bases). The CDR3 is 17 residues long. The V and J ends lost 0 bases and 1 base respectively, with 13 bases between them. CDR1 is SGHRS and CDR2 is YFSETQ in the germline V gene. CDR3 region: CASSLALTAMNTGELFF. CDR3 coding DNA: TGCGCCAGCAGCTTGGCGCTGACAGCGATGAACACCGGGGAGCTGTTTTTT.

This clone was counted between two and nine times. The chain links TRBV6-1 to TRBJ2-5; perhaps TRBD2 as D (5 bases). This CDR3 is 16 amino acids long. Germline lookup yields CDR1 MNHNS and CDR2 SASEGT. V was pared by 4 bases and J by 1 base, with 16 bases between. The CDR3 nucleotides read TGTGCCAGCAGTGTAGAGAGGGTGGCCCTCCAAGAGACCCAGTACTTC. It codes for CASSVERVALQETQYF.

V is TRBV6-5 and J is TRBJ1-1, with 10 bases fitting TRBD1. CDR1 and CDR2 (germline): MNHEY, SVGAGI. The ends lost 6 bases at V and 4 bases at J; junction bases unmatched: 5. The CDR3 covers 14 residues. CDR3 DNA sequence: TGTGCCAGCAGCTCGACAGGGGGCTTCACTGAAGCTTTCTTT. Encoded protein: CASSSTGGFTEAFF.

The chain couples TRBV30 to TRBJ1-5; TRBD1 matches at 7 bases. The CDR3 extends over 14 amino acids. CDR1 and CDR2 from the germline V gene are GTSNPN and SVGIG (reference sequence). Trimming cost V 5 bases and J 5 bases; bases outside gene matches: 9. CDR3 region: CAWDPGRGDQPQHF. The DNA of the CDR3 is TGTGCCTGGGACCCGGGCAGGGGGGATCAGCCCCAGCATTTT.